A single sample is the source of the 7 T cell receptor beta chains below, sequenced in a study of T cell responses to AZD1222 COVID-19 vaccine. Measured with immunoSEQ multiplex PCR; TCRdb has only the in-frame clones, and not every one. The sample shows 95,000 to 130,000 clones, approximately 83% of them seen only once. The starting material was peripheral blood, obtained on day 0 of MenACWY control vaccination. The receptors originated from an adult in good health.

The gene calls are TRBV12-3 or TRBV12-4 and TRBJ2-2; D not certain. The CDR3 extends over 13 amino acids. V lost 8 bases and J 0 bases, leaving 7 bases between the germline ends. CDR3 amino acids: CASLLANTGELFF. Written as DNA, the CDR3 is TGTGCCAGCCTCCTCGCGAACACCGGGGAGCTGTTTTTT.

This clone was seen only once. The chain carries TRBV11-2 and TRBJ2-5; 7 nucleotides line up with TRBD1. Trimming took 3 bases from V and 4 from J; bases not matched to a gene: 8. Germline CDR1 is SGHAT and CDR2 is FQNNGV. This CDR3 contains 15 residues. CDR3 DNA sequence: TGTGCCAGCAGCTTGAACAGGGGTATGGGAGAGACCCAGTACTTC. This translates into CASSLNRGMGETQYF. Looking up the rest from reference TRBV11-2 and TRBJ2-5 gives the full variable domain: EAGVAQSPRYKIIEKRQSVAFWCNPISGHATLYWYQQILGQGPKLLIQFQNNGVVDDSQLPKDRFSAERLKGVDSTLKIQPAKLEDSAVYLCASSLNRGMGETQYFGPGTRLLVL.

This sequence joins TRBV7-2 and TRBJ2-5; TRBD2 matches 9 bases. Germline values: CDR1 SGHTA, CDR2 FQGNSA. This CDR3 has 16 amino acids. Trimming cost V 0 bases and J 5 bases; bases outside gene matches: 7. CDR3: CASSLAPRGGQETQYF. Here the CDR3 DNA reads TGTGCCAGCAGCTTAGCGCCGCGGGGGGGCCAGGAGACCCAGTACTTC.

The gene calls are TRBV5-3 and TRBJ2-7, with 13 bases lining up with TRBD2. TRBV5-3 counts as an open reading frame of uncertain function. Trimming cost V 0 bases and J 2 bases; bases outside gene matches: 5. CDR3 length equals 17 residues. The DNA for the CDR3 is TGTGCCAGAAGCTTGGGGACTAGCGGGGGACCGACCTACGAGCAGTACTTC. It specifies CARSLGTSGGPTYEQYF.

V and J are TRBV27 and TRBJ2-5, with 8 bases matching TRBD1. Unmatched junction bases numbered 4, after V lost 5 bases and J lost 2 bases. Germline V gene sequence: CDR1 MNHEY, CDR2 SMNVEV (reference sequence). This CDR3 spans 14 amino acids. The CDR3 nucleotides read TGTGCCAGCAGTGTACAGGGGGGTCAAGAGACCCAGTACTTC. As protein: CASSVQGGQETQYF.

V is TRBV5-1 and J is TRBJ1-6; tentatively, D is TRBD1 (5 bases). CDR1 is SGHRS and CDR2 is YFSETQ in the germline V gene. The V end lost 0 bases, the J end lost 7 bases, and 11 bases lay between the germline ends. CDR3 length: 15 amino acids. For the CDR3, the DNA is TGCGCCAGCAGCTTGGAGGCAGGGATGAATTCACCCCTCCACTTT. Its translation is CASSLEAGMNSPLHF. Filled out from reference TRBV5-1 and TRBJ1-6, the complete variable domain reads KAGVTQTPRYLIKTRGQQVTLSCSPISGHRSVSWYQQTPGQGLQFLFEYFSETQRNKGNFPGRFSGRQFSNSRSEMNVSTLELGDSALYLCASSLEAGMNSPLHFGNGTRLTVT.

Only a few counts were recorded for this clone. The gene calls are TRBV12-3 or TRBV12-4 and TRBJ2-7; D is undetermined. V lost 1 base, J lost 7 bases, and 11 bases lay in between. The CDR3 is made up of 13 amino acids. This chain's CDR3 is CASSLVGLGEQYF. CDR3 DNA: TGTGCCAGCAGTTTAGTGGGGTTGGGGGAGCAGTACTTC.